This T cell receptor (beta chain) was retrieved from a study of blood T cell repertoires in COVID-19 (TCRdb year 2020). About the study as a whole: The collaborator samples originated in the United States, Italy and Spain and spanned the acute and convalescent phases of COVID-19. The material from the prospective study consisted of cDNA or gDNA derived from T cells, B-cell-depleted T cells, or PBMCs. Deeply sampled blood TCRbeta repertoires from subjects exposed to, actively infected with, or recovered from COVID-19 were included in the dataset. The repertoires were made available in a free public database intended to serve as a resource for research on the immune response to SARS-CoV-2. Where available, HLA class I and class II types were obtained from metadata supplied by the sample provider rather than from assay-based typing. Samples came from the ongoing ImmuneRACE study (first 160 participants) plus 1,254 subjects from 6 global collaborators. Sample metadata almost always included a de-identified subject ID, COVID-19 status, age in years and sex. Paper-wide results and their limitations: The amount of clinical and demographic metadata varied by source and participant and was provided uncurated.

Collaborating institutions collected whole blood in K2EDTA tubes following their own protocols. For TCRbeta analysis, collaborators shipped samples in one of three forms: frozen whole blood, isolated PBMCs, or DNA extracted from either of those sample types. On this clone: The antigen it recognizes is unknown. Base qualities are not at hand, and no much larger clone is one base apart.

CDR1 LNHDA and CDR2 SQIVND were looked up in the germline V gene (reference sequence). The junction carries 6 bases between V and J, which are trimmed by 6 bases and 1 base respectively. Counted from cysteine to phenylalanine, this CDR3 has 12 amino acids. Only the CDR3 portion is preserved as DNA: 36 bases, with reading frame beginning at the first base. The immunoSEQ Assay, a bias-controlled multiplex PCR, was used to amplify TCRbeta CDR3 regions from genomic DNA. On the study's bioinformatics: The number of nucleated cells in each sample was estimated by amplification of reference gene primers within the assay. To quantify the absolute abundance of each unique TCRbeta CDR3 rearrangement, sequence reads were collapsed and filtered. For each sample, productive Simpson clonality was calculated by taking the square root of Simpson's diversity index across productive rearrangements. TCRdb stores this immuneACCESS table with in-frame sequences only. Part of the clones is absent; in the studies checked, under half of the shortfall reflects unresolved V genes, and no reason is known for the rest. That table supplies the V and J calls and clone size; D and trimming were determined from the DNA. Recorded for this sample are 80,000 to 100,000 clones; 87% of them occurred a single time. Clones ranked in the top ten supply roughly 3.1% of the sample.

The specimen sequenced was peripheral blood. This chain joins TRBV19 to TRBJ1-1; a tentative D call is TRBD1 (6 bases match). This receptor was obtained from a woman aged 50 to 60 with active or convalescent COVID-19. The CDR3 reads CASRTGNTEAFF. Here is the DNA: TGTGCCAGTAGGACAGGGAACACTGAAGCTTTCTTT.